This T cell receptor beta chain was recovered during a study of OX40 agonist ivuxolimab in advanced cancers. Background on the study: The dose-escalation cohort had hepatocellular carcinoma, melanoma, renal cell or head and neck cancer.

Findings of the study overall: Among the lowest levels of clonal expansion were found in partial responders at 0.1-3.0 mg/kg.

A note on this clone: What it recognizes is unknown.

Measured with immunoSEQ multiplex PCR; TCRdb has only the in-frame clones, and not every one. The sample consists of 40,000 to 45,000 clones, approximately 75% of them appearing once. Source: CD4+ or CD8+ T cells sorted from blood, taken in a trial of the OX40 agonist ivuxolimab. The origin of this receptor is an adult with an advanced solid tumor such as melanoma, head and neck, liver or kidney cancer.

The CDR3 DNA reads as TGCGCCAGCAGCCGGGGACAGGGGATGGGTCTTAATGAAAAACTGTTTTTT. Its protein product is CASSRGQGMGLNEKLFF. The V gene is TRBV5-1, the J gene TRBJ1-4; 10 nucleotides agree with TRBD1. Germline values: CDR1 SGHRS, CDR2 YFSETQ. The CDR3 is made up of 17 amino acids. The J segment lost 4 bases and the V segment lost 4 bases, leaving 10 bases of the junction unmatched.